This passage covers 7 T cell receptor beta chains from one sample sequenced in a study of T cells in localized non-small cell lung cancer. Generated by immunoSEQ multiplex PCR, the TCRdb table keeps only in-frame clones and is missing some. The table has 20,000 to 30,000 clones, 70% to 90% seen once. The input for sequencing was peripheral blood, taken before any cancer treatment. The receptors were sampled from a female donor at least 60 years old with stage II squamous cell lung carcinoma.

CDR3 protein: CASSSLGDKGKLFF. Written as DNA, the CDR3 is TGTGCCAGCAGCTCCCTCGGTGACAAGGGAAAACTGTTTTTT. This rearrangement joins TRBV5-5 to TRBJ1-4; unclear D gene. CDR3 size: 14 residues. Germline V lookup: CDR1 SGHKS, CDR2 YYEKEE (reference sequence). With 3 bases removed from V and 10 bases from J, the gap between germline ends came to 16 bases.

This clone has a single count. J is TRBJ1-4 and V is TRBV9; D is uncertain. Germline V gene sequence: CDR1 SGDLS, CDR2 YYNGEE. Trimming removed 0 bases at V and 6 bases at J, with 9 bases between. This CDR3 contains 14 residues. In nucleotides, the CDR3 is TGTGCCAGCAGCGTAGGGGTCCAGCATGAAAAACTGTTTTTT. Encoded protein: CASSVGVQHEKLFF.

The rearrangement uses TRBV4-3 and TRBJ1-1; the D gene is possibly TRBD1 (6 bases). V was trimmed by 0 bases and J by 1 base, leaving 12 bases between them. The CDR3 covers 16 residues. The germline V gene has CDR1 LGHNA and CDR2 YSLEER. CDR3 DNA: TGCGCCAGCAGCCAAGATCGGGGGGCTGCGAACACTGAAGCTTTCTTT. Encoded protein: CASSQDRGAANTEAFF.

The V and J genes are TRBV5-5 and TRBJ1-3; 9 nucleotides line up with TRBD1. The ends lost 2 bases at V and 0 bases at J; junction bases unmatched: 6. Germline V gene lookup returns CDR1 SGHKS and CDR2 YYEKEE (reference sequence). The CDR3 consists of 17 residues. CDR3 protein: CASSFSGTGSSGNTIYF. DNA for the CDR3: TGTGCCAGCAGCTTCTCCGGGACAGGGTCCTCTGGAAACACCATATATTTT.

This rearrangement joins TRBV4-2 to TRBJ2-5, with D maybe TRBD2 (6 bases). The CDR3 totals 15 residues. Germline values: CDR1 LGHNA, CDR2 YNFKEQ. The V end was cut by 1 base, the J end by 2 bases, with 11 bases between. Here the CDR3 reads CASSQVLARQETQYF. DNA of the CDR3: TGTGCCAGCAGCCAAGTGCTAGCGAGACAAGAGACCCAGTACTTC.

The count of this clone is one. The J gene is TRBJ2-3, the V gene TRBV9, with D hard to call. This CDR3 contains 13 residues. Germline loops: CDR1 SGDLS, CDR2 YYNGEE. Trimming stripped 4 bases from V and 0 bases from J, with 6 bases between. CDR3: CASSSSSTDTQYF. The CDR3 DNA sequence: TGTGCCAGCAGCTCTTCTAGCACAGATACGCAGTATTTT.

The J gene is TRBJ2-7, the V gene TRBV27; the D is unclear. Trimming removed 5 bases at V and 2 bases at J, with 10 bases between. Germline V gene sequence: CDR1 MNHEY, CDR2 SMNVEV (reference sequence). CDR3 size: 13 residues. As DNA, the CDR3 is TGTGCCAGCAGTACCCTAGAAACCTACGAGCAGTACTTC. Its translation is CASSTLETYEQYF.